This is a list of T cell receptor beta chains from one sample in a study of cytomegalovirus exposure and HLA in healthy donors. The method was immunoSEQ multiplex PCR; TCRdb's version includes in-frame clones alone and lacks a portion of them. The table has some 60,000 clones, around 87% seen once. Sequencing was performed on PBMCs. Receptor source: a man in his late teens or twenties in good health and CMV-seronegative. CDR3s include the opening cysteine and the closing phenylalanine or tryptophan.

CDR3aa | v_gene
CAWSDRGEKLFF | TRBV30
CASSLIGSSYNEQFF | TRBV5-4
CASSSWTGGSNQPQHF | TRBV7-2
CASIDSRGQPQHF | TRBV21-1
CSVEVIDREDGYTF | TRBV29-1
CASSEAGVNYGYTF | TRBV5-1
CASSQILGGDTQYF | TRBV4-1
CASSSGTGYLYTF | TRBV11-2
CASSPDRQGSSEAFF | TRBV7-9
CASSQDGTGNEKLFF | TRBV4-1
CASSQQGGEQFF | TRBV25-1
CASSEASTGREKLFF | TRBV6-1
CASSQEGGLDFYEQYF | TRBV4-1
CAWSVQNTGELFF | TRBV30
CASSDGTVDGYTF | TRBV11-3
CASSLPRLVGTGELFF | TRBV5-4
CASSRDRGYEQYF | TRBV25-1
CASSQDDGLAKNIQYF | TRBV4-1
CASSFWGPTYEQYF | TRBV5-1
CATTGTSTYEQYF | TRBV2
CASSSRDSYNEQFF | TRBV11-3
CASSPLNEKLFF | TRBV6-6
CASYKGLGYEQYF | TRBV30
CASSFRRGGIQYF | TRBV7-3
CASSRDRVQFF | TRBV6-1
CASSLGRFYEQYF | TRBV28
CSARQGLNQPQHF | TRBV29-1
CASSEAPRAGETQYF | TRBV6-1
CASSPPRAGLETQYF | TRBV14
CASSLEGYYNSPLHF | TRBV7-8
CSARSGISDDTGELFF | TRBV29-1
CASSATSGGYTDTQYF | TRBV5-4
CASSYEEMNTEAFF | TRBV6-5
CASSAYTDTQYF | TRBV6-1
CASSKTGVLTQYF | TRBV13
CASSSTSGDGYNEQFF | TRBV11-2
CASSDERGGSYEQYF | TRBV7-9
CASSPTGGEKLFF | TRBV5-8
CASTVGTGSVEQYF | TRBV6-4
CASSLAALKNYEQYF | TRBV27
CASSPTSTTRSNTGELFF | TRBV7-9
CASSYRVDNEQFF | TRBV6-5
CASSLPPGTANTEAFF | TRBV5-1
CAWGGQTGFSYEQYF | TRBV30
CASSLDRGPPADTQYF | TRBV7-2
CASSFGQFLHGEQYF | TRBV13
CASSVATGNNEQFF | TRBV9
CASSEDSPYEQYF | TRBV6-5
CASRFSGGKRDTQYF | TRBV14
CAWESGGTAPLHF | TRBV30
CASSFGTGQGLEAFF | TRBV6-5
CASRSRDRGNEKLFF | TRBV6-6
CASTGGLNTEAFF | TRBV9
CASSWDSRETQYF | TRBV7-2
CASTETVSSYEQYF | TRBV19
CASSVDHGGNYGYTF | TRBV9
CVSKRGSSTDTQYF | TRBV6-5
CASSSTGVGTEAFF | TRBV5-1
CASSYPQGNSYEQYF | TRBV6-6